This TCR beta chain was obtained from a study of T cell responses to AZD1222 COVID-19 vaccine. Across the whole study: Second doses that came at about 4 or about 12 weeks were put together. Broader study findings: Reports indicate that nearly half of spike-specific TCRs are directed at unmutated variant regions. Donors skewed white British and female; clonal diversity was possibly underestimated.

This clone occurred once. What it binds is not known. This CDR3 spans 13 amino acids. V dropped 6 bases and J dropped 3; count of bases not matched to a gene: 3. Germline V gene lookup returns CDR1 LNHDA and CDR2 SQIVND (reference sequence). TCRdb's copy holds only in-frame clones and misses some; the assay was immunoSEQ multiplex PCR. Among 85,000 to 100,000 clones, around nine tenths were seen once, and the ten largest hold around 3.9%. The V and J genes are TRBV19 and TRBJ1-1, with 8 bases lining up with TRBD1. The sample here was peripheral blood, taken on day 0 of AZD1222 vaccination. The sequence came from an adult in good health. The CDR3 DNA reads as TGTGCCAGTAGACAGGGGGGTTACACTGAAGCTTTCTTT. This sequence encodes CASRQGGYTEAFF.